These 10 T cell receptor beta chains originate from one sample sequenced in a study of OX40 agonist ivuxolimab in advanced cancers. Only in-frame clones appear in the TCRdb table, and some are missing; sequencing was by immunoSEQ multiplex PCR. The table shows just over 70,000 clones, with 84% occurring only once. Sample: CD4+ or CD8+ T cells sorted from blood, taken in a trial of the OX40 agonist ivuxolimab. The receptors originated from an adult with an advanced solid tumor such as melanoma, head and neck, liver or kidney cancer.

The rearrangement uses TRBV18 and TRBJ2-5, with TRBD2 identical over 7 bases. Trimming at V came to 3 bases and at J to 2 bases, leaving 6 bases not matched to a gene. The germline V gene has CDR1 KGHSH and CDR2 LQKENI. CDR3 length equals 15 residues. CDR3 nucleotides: TGTGCCAGCTCACCTGGTTCTAGCGGTCAAGAGACCCAGTACTTC. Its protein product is CASSPGSSGQETQYF. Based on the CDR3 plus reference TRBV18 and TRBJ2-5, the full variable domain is NAGVMQNPRHLVRRRGQEARLRCSPMKGHSHVYWYRQLPEEGLKFMVYLQKENIIDESGMPKERFSAEFPKEGPSILRIQQVVRGDSAAYFCASSPGSSGQETQYFGPGTRLLVL.

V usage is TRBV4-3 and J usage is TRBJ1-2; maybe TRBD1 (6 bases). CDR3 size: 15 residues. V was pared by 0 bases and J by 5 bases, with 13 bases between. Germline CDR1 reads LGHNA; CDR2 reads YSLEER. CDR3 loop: CASSQELGGAYGYTF. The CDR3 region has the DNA TGCGCCAGCAGCCAAGAGTTGGGGGGGGCATATGGCTACACCTTC.

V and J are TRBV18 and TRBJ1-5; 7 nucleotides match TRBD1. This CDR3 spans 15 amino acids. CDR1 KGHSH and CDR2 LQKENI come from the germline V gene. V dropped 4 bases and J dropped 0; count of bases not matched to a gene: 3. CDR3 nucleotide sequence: TGTGCCAGCTCACAACAGGGGCATAGCAATCAGCCCCAGCATTTT. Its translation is CASSQQGHSNQPQHF.

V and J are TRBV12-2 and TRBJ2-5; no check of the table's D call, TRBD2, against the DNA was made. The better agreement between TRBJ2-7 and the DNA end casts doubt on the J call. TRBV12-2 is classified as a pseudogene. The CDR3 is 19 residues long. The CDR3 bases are TGTGCAAGTCGCTTAGATTGCTCGGCTAGCGGGAGTAAGAGGTACGAGCAGTACTTC. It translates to CASRLDCSASGSKRYEQYF.

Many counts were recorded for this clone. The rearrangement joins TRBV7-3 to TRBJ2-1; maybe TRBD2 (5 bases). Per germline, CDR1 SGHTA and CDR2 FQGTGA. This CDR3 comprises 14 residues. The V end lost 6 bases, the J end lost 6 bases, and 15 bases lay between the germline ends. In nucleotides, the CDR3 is TGTGCCAGCAGACCCAATAGGGCGGGCAATGAGCAGTTCTTC. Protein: CASRPNRAGNEQFF.

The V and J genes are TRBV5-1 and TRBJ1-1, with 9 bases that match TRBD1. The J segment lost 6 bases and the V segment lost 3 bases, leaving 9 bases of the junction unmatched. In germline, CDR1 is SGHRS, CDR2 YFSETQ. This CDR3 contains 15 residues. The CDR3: CASSYTDRGISEAFF. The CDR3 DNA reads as TGCGCCAGCAGCTATACGGACAGGGGAATTTCTGAAGCTTTCTTT. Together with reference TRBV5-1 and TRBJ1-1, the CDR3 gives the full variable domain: KAGVTQTPRYLIKTRGQQVTLSCSPISGHRSVSWYQQTPGQGLQFLFEYFSETQRNKGNFPGRFSGRQFSNSRSEMNVSTLELGDSALYLCASSYTDRGISEAFFGQGTRLTVV.

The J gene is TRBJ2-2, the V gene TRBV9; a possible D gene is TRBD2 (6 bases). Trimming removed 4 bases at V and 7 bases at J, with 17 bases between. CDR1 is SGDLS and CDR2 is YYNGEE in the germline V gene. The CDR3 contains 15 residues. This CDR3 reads CASSSTGLLNGELFF. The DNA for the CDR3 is TGTGCCAGCAGCTCGACGGGACTTCTCAACGGGGAGCTGTTTTTT.

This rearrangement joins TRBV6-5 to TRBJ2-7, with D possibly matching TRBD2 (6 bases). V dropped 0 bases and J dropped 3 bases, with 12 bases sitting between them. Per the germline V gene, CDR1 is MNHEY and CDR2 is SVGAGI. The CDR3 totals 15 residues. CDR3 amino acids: CASSYSIRTNYEQYF. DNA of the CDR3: TGTGCCAGCAGTTACTCAATCCGGACTAACTACGAGCAGTACTTC.

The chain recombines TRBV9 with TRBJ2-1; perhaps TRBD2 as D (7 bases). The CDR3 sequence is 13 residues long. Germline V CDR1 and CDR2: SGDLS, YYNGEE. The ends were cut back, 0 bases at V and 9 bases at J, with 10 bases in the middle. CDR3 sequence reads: CASSVGGGTEQFF. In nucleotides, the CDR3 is TGTGCCAGCAGCGTAGGGGGGGGCACTGAGCAGTTCTTC.

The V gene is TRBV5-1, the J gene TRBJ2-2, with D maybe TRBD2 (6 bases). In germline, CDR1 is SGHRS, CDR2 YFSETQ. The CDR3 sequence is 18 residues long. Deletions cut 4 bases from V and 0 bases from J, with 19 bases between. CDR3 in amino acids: CASSQKPGTAANTGELFF. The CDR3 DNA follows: TGCGCCAGCAGCCAAAAGCCCGGGACTGCCGCGAACACCGGGGAGCTGTTTTTT.